This T cell receptor beta chain was obtained from a study of radiation and T cells in renal cell carcinoma. Background on the study: Nephrectomy followed 15 Gy stereotactic body radiation by 4 weeks.

For this clone: Its target is not known.

Time point specified: baseline pretreatment blood. Treatment reported: 15 Gy SBRT to primary tumor, nephrectomy 4 weeks later. After SBRT, blood was collected at 2 and 4 weeks, plus baseline. The patient's renal cell carcinoma had clear cell pathology. Germline CDR1 MNHEY, CDR2 SMNVEV (reference sequence). The CDR3 totals 15 residues. Study results and caveats: From baseline, blood top tumor clonotypes peaked at 2 weeks post-radiation.

Measured with immunoSEQ multiplex PCR; TCRdb has only the in-frame clones, and not every one. The table shows approximately 110,000 clones, with about four fifths occurring only once. This TCR came from a woman aged 60-75 years with renal cell carcinoma. The specimen comprised blood, sampled from a patient whose treatment included radiotherapy and nephrectomy. The rearrangement links TRBV27 to TRBJ2-5, with 8 bases that match TRBD1. The DNA matches TRBJ2-7 better at its end, which makes the J call doubtful. The CDR3 sequence is CASSPDSGGGYEQYF. CDR3 nucleotide sequence: TGTGCCAGCAGCCCCGATTCAGGGGGCGGCTACGAGCAGTACTTC.